These 17 T cell receptor beta chains were all obtained from the same sample, sequenced in a study of cytomegalovirus exposure and HLA in healthy donors. Both 60 Vbeta primers and 13 Jbeta primers went into the PCR. Sequencing used immunoSEQ multiplex PCR; TCRdb keeps in-frame clones, though not all of them. The sample data list approximately 140,000 clones. The sequencing input was PBMCs. The receptors here all came from a man aged 40-49 years in good health and CMV-seronegative.

V and J are TRBV27 and TRBJ1-4; D unclear. CDR1 and CDR2 from the germline V gene are MNHEY and SMNVEV (reference sequence). The CDR3 length is 14 residues. V was shortened by 1 base and J by 7 bases, with 10 bases between the two germline ends. CDR3 coding DNA: TGTGCCAGCAGTTTATTAGTGCCCCCTGAAAAACTGTTTTTT. Translating gives CASSLLVPPEKLFF.

V gene TRBV6-5 combines with J gene TRBJ1-2, with 7 bases that match TRBD1. CDR3 length: 14 residues. Trimming cost V 6 bases and J 0 bases; bases outside gene matches: 4. Per germline, CDR1 MNHEY and CDR2 SVGAGI. The CDR3 sequence is CASRPGTANYGYTF. The DNA of the CDR3 is TGTGCCAGCAGACCAGGGACAGCTAACTATGGCTACACCTTC.

The chain combines TRBV9 with TRBJ2-5, with 10 bases identical to TRBD2. The CDR3 is made up of 15 amino acids. Germline lookup yields CDR1 SGDLS and CDR2 YYNGEE. After removal of 4 bases from V and 5 bases from J, the junction contained 8 bases not matched to a gene. CDR3 region: CASSSNLAGAETQYF. The CDR3, as DNA: TGTGCCAGCAGCTCCAACCTAGCGGGGGCGGAGACCCAGTACTTC.

The V and J genes are TRBV11-3 and TRBJ2-3; possible D gene TRBD1, 6 bases. Germline CDR1 is SGHNT and CDR2 is YENEEA. Trimming removed 2 bases from V and 3 bases from J, with 15 bases in between. The CDR3 has 16 residues. The CDR3 sequence: CASSLTDRGRTDTQYF. The DNA of the CDR3 is TGTGCCAGCAGCTTAACGGACAGAGGAAGGACAGATACGCAGTATTTT.

V and J are TRBV7-9 and TRBJ1-5, with 11 bases fitting TRBD1. This CDR3 contains 16 residues. The V gene's germline CDR1 is SEHNR and CDR2 FQNEAQ (reference sequence). Germline trimming cut 1 base from V and 6 bases from J; bases unmatched to any gene: 5. CDR3 sequence reads: CASSLVPGQGGQPQHF. The CDR3 DNA reads as TGTGCCAGCAGCTTAGTCCCGGGACAGGGGGGTCAGCCCCAGCATTTT.

The CDR3 loop is CASSIGQVGELFF. Here the CDR3 DNA reads TGTGCCAGTAGTATAGGCCAGGTCGGGGAGCTGTTTTTT. This rearrangement joins TRBV19 to TRBJ2-2, with no clear D. V lost 1 base, J lost 7 bases, and 7 bases lay in between. Germline V gives CDR1 LNHDA, CDR2 SQIVND (reference sequence). The CDR3 is 13 residues long.

The chain combines TRBV14 with TRBJ1-1; TRBD1 aligns across 7 bases. V shed 2 bases and J 8 bases; nucleotides not matched to a gene: 5. CDR3 size: 13 residues. CDR1 and CDR2 from the germline V gene are SGHDN and FVKESK. This CDR3 is CASSQQPGQEAFF. CDR3 bases: TGTGCCAGCAGCCAACAGCCGGGACAGGAAGCTTTCTTT.

The chain is built from TRBV13 and TRBJ2-2; TRBD1 might be the D (6 bases). This CDR3 spans 13 amino acids. The V and J ends lost 6 bases and 5 bases respectively, with 10 bases between them. In germline, CDR1 is PRHDT, CDR2 FYEKMQ (reference sequence). The CDR3 here is CASRQGSTGELFF. The DNA for the CDR3 is TGTGCCAGCAGACAGGGATCAACCGGGGAGCTGTTTTTT. Together with reference TRBV13 and TRBJ2-2, the CDR3 gives the full variable domain: AAGVIQSPRHLIKEKRETATLKCYPIPRHDTVYWYQQGPGQDPQFLISFYEKMQSDKGSIPDRFSAQQFSDYHSELNMSSLELGDSALYFCASRQGSTGELFFGEGSRLTVL.

The chain recombines TRBV5-1 with TRBJ2-5, with 13 bases that match TRBD2. CDR3 length equals 15 residues. Losses at the gene ends were 4 bases for V and 5 bases for J; bases not matched to a gene: 5. CDR1 and CDR2 from the germline V gene are SGHRS and YFSETQ. CDR3 in DNA: TGCGCCAGCAGCGCGCCGGGACTAGCGGGGGAGACCCAGTACTTC. Its protein product is CASSAPGLAGETQYF.

This chain links TRBV18 with TRBJ2-1, with TRBD2 matching over 8 bases. Germline CDR1 and CDR2: KGHSH and LQKENI. The V segment lost 0 bases and the J segment 3 bases; nucleotides outside the gene matches: 7. The CDR3 is 17 amino acids. The CDR3 DNA reads as TGTGCCAGCTCACCACCCCAGGGGAGCGGGGGCTACAATGAGCAGTTCTTC. This encodes CASSPPQGSGGYNEQFF.

This chain connects TRBV13 to TRBJ2-2; D gene unclear. Trimming took off 3 bases at V and 4 bases at J, with 6 bases between the two ends. Germline V CDR1 and CDR2: PRHDT, FYEKMQ (reference sequence). CDR3 length: 13 residues. CDR3 sequence: CASSFLSTGELFF. CDR3 DNA: TGTGCCAGCAGCTTCCTTTCCACCGGGGAGCTGTTTTTT.

The chain links TRBV27 to TRBJ1-4, with D unresolved. CDR3 length equals 15 residues. Between the trimmed V and J ends, which lost 3 bases and 0 bases, there was a span of 8 bases. Germline CDR1 and CDR2: MNHEY and SMNVEV (reference sequence). In DNA, the CDR3 is TGTGCCAGCAGTTTCCGCCACACAACTAATGAAAAACTGTTTTTT. It encodes CASSFRHTTNEKLFF.

The chain is built from TRBV19 and TRBJ2-5; D may be TRBD2 (6 bases). V was shortened by 6 bases and J by 4 bases, with 18 bases between the two germline ends. The germline gives CDR1 LNHDA, CDR2 SQIVND (reference sequence). This CDR3 is built from 15 residues. The CDR3 here is CASREGSTARETQYF. The CDR3 DNA sequence: TGTGCCAGTAGGGAGGGGTCGACAGCACGAGAGACCCAGTACTTC.

Here the CDR3 DNA reads TGTGCCAGCAGTTTATCGCACCCGGGACAGGGGGTCGCTGAAGCTTTCTTT. This encodes CASSLSHPGQGVAEAFF. This rearrangement joins TRBV27 to TRBJ1-1, with 11 bases fitting TRBD1. The V gene end was trimmed by 0 bases and the J gene end by 6 bases; junction bases not matched to a gene: 9. From germline, CDR1 is MNHEY and CDR2 SMNVEV (reference sequence). This CDR3 has 17 amino acids.

This chain joins TRBV7-8 and TRBJ2-1; D is undetermined. Trimming cost V 3 bases and J 7 bases, with 7 bases left between them. The CDR3 extends over 12 amino acids. Germline CDR1 reads SGHVS; CDR2 reads FQNEAQ. The CDR3 sequence: CASSFDINEQFF. In DNA form, the CDR3 reads TGTGCCAGCAGCTTTGACATTAATGAGCAGTTCTTC.

The gene calls are TRBV29-1 and TRBJ2-5; the D is unclear. CDR3 length equals 10 residues. CDR1 is SQVTM and CDR2 is ANQGSEA in the germline V gene. Trimming shortened V by 4 bases and J by 5 bases, and 5 bases separated the two germline ends. DNA for the CDR3: TGCAGCGTTGTATCGGAGACCCAGTACTTC. This gives the protein CSVVSETQYF.

The V gene is TRBV5-4, the J gene TRBJ1-2; a weak D match, TRBD1 (6 bases). The ends were cut back, 4 bases at V and 8 bases at J, with 12 bases in the middle. The germline gives CDR1 SGHNT, CDR2 YYREEE (reference sequence). This CDR3 contains 12 residues. As DNA, the CDR3 is TGTGCCAGCAGCCTACAGGGTTTGGGCTACACCTTC. Its translation: CASSLQGLGYTF.